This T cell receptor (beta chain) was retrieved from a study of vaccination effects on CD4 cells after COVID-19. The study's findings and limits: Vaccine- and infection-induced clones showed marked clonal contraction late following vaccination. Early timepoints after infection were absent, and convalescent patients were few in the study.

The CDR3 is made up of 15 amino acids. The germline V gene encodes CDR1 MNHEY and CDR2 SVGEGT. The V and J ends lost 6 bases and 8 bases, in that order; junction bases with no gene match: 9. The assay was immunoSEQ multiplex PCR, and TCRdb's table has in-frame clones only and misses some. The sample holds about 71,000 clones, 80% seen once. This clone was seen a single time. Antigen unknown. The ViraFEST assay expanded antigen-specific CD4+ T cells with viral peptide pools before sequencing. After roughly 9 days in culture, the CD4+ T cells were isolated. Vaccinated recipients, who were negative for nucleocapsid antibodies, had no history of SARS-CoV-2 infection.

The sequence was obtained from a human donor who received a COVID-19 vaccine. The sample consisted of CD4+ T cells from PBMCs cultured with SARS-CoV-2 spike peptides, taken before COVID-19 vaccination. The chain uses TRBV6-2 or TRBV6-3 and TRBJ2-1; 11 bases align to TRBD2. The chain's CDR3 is CASSRRSGGADEQFF. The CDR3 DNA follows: TGTGCCAGCAGCCGCCGTAGCGGGGGGGCCGATGAGCAGTTCTTC.